A single T cell receptor (beta chain) is shown here with its context. The target of this receptor is not known. No per-base quality is available; no much larger clone lies one base away. The CDR3 regions of human TCRbeta chains were analyzed by immunosequencing. Per the original workflow: Repertoire TCRs were checked for matches against a reference library of SARS-CoV-2-specific TCRs that had been generated using the MIRA antigen-specificity platform. Breadth meant the fraction of unique TCRs that were SARS-CoV-2-associated, whereas depth meant the fraction of total T cells that were SARS-CoV-2-associated. Using the MIRA data, each spike-specific TCR was assigned both to the spike region to which the TCR was reactive and to a CD4 or CD8 class. Log10-transformed breadth and depth values were compared by one-way ANOVA with Sidak's multiple comparisons tests. In its TCRdb copy, this immuneACCESS table keeps in-frame sequences only and misses some clones. Where compared with another copy, unresolved V genes explain less than half of these, and the others have no known cause. V and J calls and clone size follow that table, whereas D and trimming were derived from the DNA. The sample table shows 110,000 to 150,000 clones, and around 89% are seen once. Under 2% of the sample is taken by the ten largest.

These data belong to a study of T cell responses to AZD1222 COVID-19 vaccine listed by TCRdb under 2021. Some background on the complete study: AZD1222 recipients with second doses at about 4 weeks or about 12 weeks were pooled, because spike-specific TCR depth and breadth did not differ between schedules. Trial participants were enrolled into age subgroups of 18-55, 56-69 and 70-plus years, which contained around 150, 29 and 61 TCR-sequenced participants, respectively. A total of 233 trial participants underwent TCR sequencing, of whom around 200 received two doses of AZD1222 and roughly 25 received two doses of the MenACWY control vaccine. Findings and caveats that apply to the study as a whole: Participants were mostly white British, with more females than males. The authors suggested clonal diversity may have been underestimated. Because no day 14 peak-response samples were available, the repertoires could be characterized only after the peak T cell response. The 56-69-year group was small, and its depth increase did not reach significance, likely because of low power. Spike-specific TCR breadth and depth rose significantly after two AZD1222 doses compared with day 0 and with MenACWY recipients. Only six AZD1222 recipients were SARS-CoV-2 seropositive at baseline, limiting conclusions about previously exposed vaccinees. Epitopes outside the regions mutated in the B.1.351 and B.1.1.7 variants were reportedly recognized by nearly half of the unique spike-specific TCRs. The whole spike protein was spanned by vaccine-associated CD4 TCRs, and dominant responses were seen in regions 160-218 and 743-854.

The junction shows trimming of 2 bases on V and 3 bases on J, plus 5 bases between the germline ends. The CDR3 spans 12 residues, from the cysteine through the phenylalanine. Only the CDR3 DNA is retained, 36 bases long and in frame from the first base. CDR1 and CDR2, per the germline V gene (reference sequence), are SGHKS and YYEKEE. The time point label corresponds to: baseline before first vaccination. Samples from vaccinated people were obtained from the UK trials COV001 and COV002, which included a single-blind randomized controlled phase 2/3 trial of AZD1222 (ChAdOx1 nCoV-19) in healthy adults. For TCRbeta chain sequencing, PBMC samples were collected from trial participants at day 0 and at day 28 after the second dose.

Sequenced here: peripheral blood, sampled on day 0 of AZD1222 vaccination. The receptor was derived from an adult in good health. The sequence is built from TRBV5-5 and TRBJ1-1; no confident D gene assignment can be made. The CDR3 region reads CASSFRHTEAFF. At the DNA level, the sequence is TGTGCCAGCAGCTTTCGCCACACTGAAGCTTTCTTT.